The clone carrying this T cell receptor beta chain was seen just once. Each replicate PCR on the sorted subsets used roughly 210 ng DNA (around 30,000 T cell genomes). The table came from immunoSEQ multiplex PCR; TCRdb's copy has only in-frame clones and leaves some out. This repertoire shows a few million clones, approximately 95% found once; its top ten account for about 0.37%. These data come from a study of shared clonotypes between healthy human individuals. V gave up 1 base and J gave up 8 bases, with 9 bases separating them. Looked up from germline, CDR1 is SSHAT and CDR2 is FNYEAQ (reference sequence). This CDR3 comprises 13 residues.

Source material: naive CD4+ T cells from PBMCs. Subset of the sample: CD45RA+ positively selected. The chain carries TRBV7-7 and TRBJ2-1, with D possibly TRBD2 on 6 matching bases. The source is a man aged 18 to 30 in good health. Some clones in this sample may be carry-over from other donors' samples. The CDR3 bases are TGTGCCAGCAGCTTAGGAGGGACTGATGAGCAGTTCTTC. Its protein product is CASSLGGTDEQFF.